This TCR beta chain is from a study of T cell changes during pregnancy in multiple sclerosis. Sequenced by immunoSEQ multiplex PCR; TCRdb stores in-frame clones only, minus some. The table has around 69,000 clones, over 80% seen once. Germline CDR1 is KGHSH and CDR2 is LQKENI. Unmatched junction bases numbered 5, after V lost 6 bases and J lost 5 bases. The CDR3 runs 14 residues. V gene TRBV18 combines with J gene TRBJ2-1, with 9 positions matching TRBD1. Material: peripheral blood, obtained in the first trimester of pregnancy. This receptor was identified in a female donor with multiple sclerosis, enrolled in a pregnancy study. CDR3 loop: CASSRDRDNNEQFF. In DNA form, the CDR3 reads TGTGCCAGCTCCCGGGACAGGGATAACAATGAGCAGTTCTTC.